These T cell receptor beta chains were read from a single sample in a study of neurological immune-mediated disorders. A single record per CDR3 protein comes from TCRdb applying MiXCR to the 5' RACE reads. Here the sample spans about 66,000 distinct CDR3 sequences, 3% to 4% being singletons. The sequenced sample consisted of PBMCs. The receptor source for this set is a man in his forties or fifties with multiple sclerosis. The CDR3 runs from the conserved cysteine through the conserved F or W. D genes are given only for firm matches. Size is omitted from some rows. Given values are once, few, many or a class for expanded clones.

many | 14 | - | TRBJ2-3 | TRBV18 | TGTGCCAGCTCACCCGGGACCCGAGGTGCTACGCAGTATTTT | CASSPGTRGATQYF
many | 17 | TRBD1 | TRBJ1-3 | TRBV5-1 | TGCGCCAGCAGCTTGTCATCACCGGGACAGACTGGAAACACCATATATTTT | CASSLSSPGQTGNTIYF
many | 14 | TRBD1 | TRBJ1-5 | TRBV5-1 | TGCGCCAGCAGCTTGGAGGGAGGGGGCGAGCCCCAGCATTTT | CASSLEGGGEPQHF
many | 14 | - | TRBJ1-5 | TRBV5-1 | TGCGCCAGCAGCTTGGACAGTTACAATCAGCCCCAGCATTTT | CASSLDSYNQPQHF
many | 12 | - | TRBJ1-2 | TRBV5-1 | TGCGCCAGCAGAGTATCAGGGGCTGGCTACACCTTC | CASRVSGAGYTF
many | 14 | TRBD1 | TRBJ2-2 | TRBV11-2 | TGTGCCAGCAGCCGGACAGGGAACACCGGGGAGCTGTTTTTT | CASSRTGNTGELFF
many | 15 | - | TRBJ2-7 | TRBV6-5 | TGTGCCAGCAGCGGTCGGGGAGCTGGCTCCTACGAGCAGTACTTC | CASSGRGAGSYEQYF
many | 15 | - | TRBJ1-2 | TRBV5-1 | TGCGCCAGCAGCTTACCCGGGACGCCGGCGGATGGCTACACCTTC | CASSLPGTPADGYTF
many | 12 | - | TRBJ1-2 | TRBV29-1 | TGCAGCGCCCCCCGGGGGGGTCATGGCTACACCTTC | CSAPRGGHGYTF
many | 13 | - | TRBJ1-2 | TRBV6-5 | TGTGCCAGCACCGCGGCGATTAACTATGGCTACACCTTC | CASTAAINYGYTF
many | 11 | - | TRBJ1-1 | TRBV29-1 | TGCAGCGTGAACCGTGGGGGGGAAGCTTTCTTT | CSVNRGGEAFF
many | 19 | TRBD2 | TRBJ2-2 | TRBV5-1 | TGCGCCAGCAGCTTGGAACCGTTGGCCGGGACTAGCAACACCGGGGAGCTGTTTTTT | CASSLEPLAGTSNTGELFF
many | 14 | - | TRBJ2-7 | TRBV2 | TGTGCCAGCAGCGGGAGTCTCGGCTCCTACGAGCAGTACTTC | CASSGSLGSYEQYF
- | 13 | TRBD1 | TRBJ1-1 | TRBV18 | TGTGCCAGCTCACCACCGACAGGGGGGAAAGCTTTCTTT | CASSPPTGGKAFF
many | 14 | - | TRBJ2-2 | TRBV7-2 | TGTGCCAGCCCCAGGGGATTGCACACCGGGGAGCTGTTTTTT | CASPRGLHTGELFF
many | 17 | - | TRBJ2-3 | TRBV9 | TGTGCCAGCAGCGTAGCTACCGCGCCTACTAGCACAGATACGCAGTATTTT | CASSVATAPTSTDTQYF
many | 13 | - | TRBJ2-7 | TRBV27 | TGTGCCAGCAGTTTTGCTATCTCCTACGAGCAGTACTTC | CASSFAISYEQYF
- | 11 | - | TRBJ2-6 | TRBV5-1 | TGCGCCAGCGAGGGGGCCAACGTCCTGACTTTC | CASEGANVLTF
many | 15 | - | TRBJ2-3 | TRBV7-9 | TGTGCCAGCAGCTCCTGGACGGCTAGCACAGATACGCAGTATTTT | CASSSWTASTDTQYF
many | 13 | - | TRBJ1-2 | TRBV20-1 | TGCAGTGGGGTTGACTACCGTCTCTATGGCTACACCTTC | CSGVDYRLYGYTF
many | 11 | - | TRBJ2-3 | TRBV18 | TGTGCCAGCTCACGCACAGATACGCAGTATTTT | CASSRTDTQYF
many | 14 | - | TRBJ2-3 | TRBV7-8 | TGTGCCAGCAGCTCGTTCGGCGGTTTAGATACGCAGTATTTT | CASSSFGGLDTQYF
many | 18 | TRBD1 | TRBJ1-6 | TRBV7-6 | TGTGCCAGCAGCTTAGGGGGACAGTCGAGCTCCTATAATTCACCCCTCCACTTT | CASSLGGQSSSYNSPLHF
many | 11 | - | TRBJ1-2 | TRBV29-1 | TGCAGCGTTGATAGAAACCTAGCTTATACCTTC | CSVDRNLAYTF
few | 13 | TRBD2 | TRBJ2-2 | TRBV6-1 | TGTGCCAGCAGTCGGGAGGGTGGCGGGGAGCTGTTTTTT | CASSREGGGELFF
many | 15 | - | TRBJ2-7 | TRBV3-1 | TGTGCCAGCAGCCTAACAGGGATTGGAAAGTACGAGCAGTACTTC | CASSLTGIGKYEQYF
- | 15 | - | TRBJ2-1 | TRBV7-9 | TGTGCCAGCAGCTTCGGGAATAGCGGTAGTGATGAGCAGTTCTTC | CASSFGNSGSDEQFF
many | 16 | TRBD1 | TRBJ2-5 | TRBV5-1 | TGCGCCAGCAGCTCTAACCCGACAGGGGCTATGGAGACCCAGTACTTC | CASSSNPTGAMETQYF
many | 12 | - | TRBJ2-1 | TRBV5-1 | TGCGCCAGCAGCTTGGTAAGGGACATGCAGTTCTTC | CASSLVRDMQFF
many | 13 | - | TRBJ2-3 | TRBV20-1 | TGCAGTGCTAGTCTTTCCTTCACAGATACGCAGTATTTT | CSASLSFTDTQYF
many | 14 | TRBD1 | TRBJ2-5 | TRBV10-2 | TGCGCCAGCAGTGAACGGTACAGGGGTGAGACCCAGTACTTC | CASSERYRGETQYF
many | 16 | - | TRBJ2-3 | TRBV6-5 | TGTGCCAGCAGCCCCTCCGTGGGGGAGAGCACAGATACGCAGTATTTT | CASSPSVGESTDTQYF
many | 14 | TRBD1 | TRBJ1-2 | TRBV5-1 | TGCGCCAGCAGCTGGGGACAGGAACGAGAAGGCTACACCTTC | CASSWGQEREGYTF
many | 14 | - | TRBJ2-5 | TRBV12-3/TRBV12-4 | TGTGCCAGCACTCGACCTCGACGGGGAGAGACCCAGTACTTC | CASTRPRRGETQYF
many | 14 | - | TRBJ2-5 | TRBV20-1 | TGCAGTGCTAGAGATCTTAGGGAGCAAGAGACCCAGTACTTC | CSARDLREQETQYF
many | 14 | - | TRBJ2-3 | TRBV27 | TGTGCCAGCAGTTTATACCAAACCACAGATACGCAGTATTTT | CASSLYQTTDTQYF
many | 14 | TRBD2 | TRBJ2-1 | TRBV5-1 | TGCGCCAGCCGCGATCTTAGCGGGGGTGGTGAGCAGTTCTTC | CASRDLSGGGEQFF
many | 14 | - | TRBJ1-1 | TRBV5-1 | TGCGCCAGCAGCTTAGGGGAGTGGAACACTGAAGCTTTCTTT | CASSLGEWNTEAFF
many | 13 | TRBD2 | TRBJ2-5 | TRBV5-1 | TGCGCCAGCGGCGGGGGGCTACGGGAGACCCAGTACTTC | CASGGGLRETQYF
many | 12 | TRBD2 | TRBJ2-7 | TRBV29-1 | TGCAGCGTTAACGAGCGGGGGTACGAGCAGTACTTC | CSVNERGYEQYF
many | 12 | - | TRBJ1-2 | TRBV20-1 | TGCAGTGCTAGGCTACAGGGAGGGGGCTACACCTTC | CSARLQGGGYTF
many | 15 | - | TRBJ2-1 | TRBV20-1 | TGCAGTGCTAGCGGGGCCACAAGCTCCTACAATGAGCAGTTCTTC | CSASGATSSYNEQFF
many | 15 | TRBD2 | TRBJ2-3 | TRBV6-6 | TGTGCCAGCAGTTATGGTAGCGGGGGCACAGATACGCAGTATTTT | CASSYGSGGTDTQYF
many | 13 | - | TRBJ2-7 | TRBV28 | TGTGCCAGCAGCCCCAGGGGTCGCTACGAGCAGTACTTC | CASSPRGRYEQYF
many | 14 | TRBD2 | TRBJ2-7 | TRBV5-5 | TGTGCCAGCAGCTTCGCGGGGGGTGTAGACGAGCAGTACTTC | CASSFAGGVDEQYF
many | 15 | - | TRBJ1-2 | TRBV5-1 | TGCGCCAGCAGCCCGGACGCCAAGGGGAACTATGGCTACACCTTC | CASSPDAKGNYGYTF
many | 14 | - | TRBJ2-2 | TRBV7-9 | TGTGCCAGCAGCTTAGAAGGGAACACCGGGGAGCTGTTTTTT | CASSLEGNTGELFF
many | 15 | TRBD2 | TRBJ2-5 | TRBV4-1 | TGCGCCAGCAGCCAAGATGGGGCGGGGGGGCTGACCCAGTACTTC | CASSQDGAGGLTQYF
many | 10 | - | TRBJ2-7 | TRBV20-1 | TGCAGTCGCTTGGCTCTCGAGCAGTACTTC | CSRLALEQYF
few | 16 | TRBD1 | TRBJ2-1 | TRBV12-3/TRBV12-4 | TGTGCCAGCAGGCCCGCGGGACAGGGCCTTAAGGATGAGCAGTTCTTC | CASRPAGQGLKDEQFF
many | 15 | - | TRBJ1-1 | TRBV11-2 | TGTGCCAGCAGCGTCTTGACATCGTTGAACACTGAAGCTTTCTTT | CASSVLTSLNTEAFF
few | 19 | TRBD2 | TRBJ2-7 | TRBV7-6 | TGTGCCAGCAGCGCGGACGGGACAGGGGTGACTAGCGGGAGGTGGGAGCAGTACTTC | CASSADGTGVTSGRWEQYF
- | 14 | - | TRBJ1-4 | TRBV27 | TGTGCCAGCAGTTTCTCGGGGGTTAATGAAAAACTGTTTTTT | CASSFSGVNEKLFF
many | 15 | - | TRBJ1-3 | TRBV7-9 | TGTGCCAGCAGCCCCGGCCTCCTCTCTGGAAACACCATATATTTT | CASSPGLLSGNTIYF
many | 16 | TRBD1 | TRBJ1-3 | TRBV15 | TGTGCCACCAGCACCGGACAGGGGCACTCTGGAAACACCATATATTTT | CATSTGQGHSGNTIYF
many | 15 | TRBD1 | TRBJ1-4 | TRBV15 | TGTGCCACCAGTCCCGGGACAGGGGGAATCGAAAAACTGTTTTTT | CATSPGTGGIEKLFF
many | 16 | - | TRBJ1-6 | TRBV20-1 | TGCAGTGCTAGAGGGGGACACGAAATTAATAATTCACCCCTCCACTTT | CSARGGHEINNSPLHF
many | 14 | - | TRBJ1-2 | TRBV6-5 | TGTGCCAGCAGTTACTCGACAACCCAGAGCGGCTACACCTTC | CASSYSTTQSGYTF
many | 16 | TRBD1 | TRBJ2-1 | TRBV20-1 | TGCAGTGCTAGAGTTACGACAGGGGGCCTAAACAATGAGCAGTTCTTC | CSARVTTGGLNNEQFF
many | 14 | - | TRBJ1-5 | TRBV27 | TGTGCCAGCAGTTTACAGGGGACCAATCAGCCCCAGCATTTT | CASSLQGTNQPQHF